This T cell receptor (beta chain) was retrieved from a study of intratumoral heterogeneity in liver cancer. The CDR3 is 13 amino acids. The ends were cut back, 4 bases at V and 7 bases at J, with 11 bases in the middle. Germline CDR1 and CDR2: SGHDN and FVKESK. Clones were sequenced by immunoSEQ multiplex PCR, and TCRdb holds only the in-frame ones, with some missing. The sample has about 6,200 clones; 60% to 75% are singletons. Multiple geographically separated regions of the hepatocellular carcinoma nodule were sampled separately. The origin of this receptor is a woman in her 70s with hepatocellular carcinoma. The chain carries TRBV14 and TRBJ1-5, with D maybe TRBD1 (6 bases). This sample comprised tumor tissue, obtained before any cancer treatment. The CDR3 DNA follows: TGTGCCAGCAGCCGCCAGGGGAACCAGCCCCAGCATTTT. Its translation is CASSRQGNQPQHF.